This is a list of T cell receptor beta chains from one sample in a study of PD-L1 blockade in urothelial cancer. Some clones are missing from TCRdb's copy, which holds only in-frame ones; the method was immunoSEQ multiplex PCR. The table lists about 56,000 clones, about 86% of them singletons. Sequenced here: PBMCs, sampled around atezolizumab (anti-PD-L1) treatment. These receptors originate from a man aged 50 or older with urothelial cancer. Each CDR3 is given with its conserved first and last residue. The D gene is left open where the match is weak. Size tells how often a clone was seen (once, few, many) or the class of an expanded clone, and some rows leave it out.

j_call | v_call | d_call | clone_size | cdr3_aa | cdr3_nt
TRBJ2-3 | TRBV5-6 | TRBD1 | once | CASRTGEYTQYF | TGTGCCAGCAGGACAGGGGAATATACGCAGTATTTT
TRBJ1-2 | TRBV18 | . | . | CASSPFSGPHYGYTF | TGTGCCAGCTCACCCTTCAGCGGTCCGCACTATGGCTACACCTTC
TRBJ2-7 | TRBV19 | . | . | CASSMGPGEVEQYF | TGTGCCAGTAGTATGGGACCCGGGGAGGTCGAGCAGTACTTC
TRBJ2-2 | TRBV4-1 | . | . | CASSYQAPGELFF | TGCGCCAGCAGCTACCAGGCCCCCGGGGAGCTGTTTTTT
TRBJ2-5 | TRBV7-2 | . | . | CASSYKRSGQETQYF | TGTGCCAGCAGTTATAAGAGGAGCGGGCAAGAGACCCAGTACTTC
TRBJ1-1 | TRBV7-9 | . | . | CASSPEYMWAFF | TGTGCCAGCAGCCCCGAGTATATGTGGGCTTTCTTT
TRBJ2-7 | TRBV10-3 | TRBD2 | . | CAISAYLAGRGNEQYF | TGTGCCATCAGTGCGTACTTAGCGGGACGAGGAAACGAGCAGTACTTC
TRBJ2-7 | TRBV6-5 | TRBD1 | . | CASRLDRDIYEQYF | TGTGCCAGCAGACTGGACAGGGATATCTACGAGCAGTACTTC
TRBJ2-7 | TRBV16 | TRBD2 | . | CASSHSSAGAYEQYF | TGTGCCAGCAGCCACAGCTCGGCGGGGGCCTACGAGCAGTACTTC
TRBJ1-6 | TRBV18 | TRBD1 | few | CASSPGYLRGRNSPLHF | TGTGCCAGCTCACCAGGGTACCTCAGGGGGCGGAATTCACCCCTCCACTTT
TRBJ2-7 | TRBV30 | TRBD1 | . | CAWSDGDSHIYEQYF | TGTGCCTGGAGTGACGGGGACAGTCACATTTACGAGCAGTACTTC
TRBJ2-7 | TRBV27 | . | . | CASTRSPQSSYEQYF | TGTGCCAGCACCCGAAGCCCCCAAAGCTCCTACGAGCAGTACTTC
TRBJ2-5 | TRBV7-9 | . | . | CASSTREETQYF | TGTGCCAGCAGCACCAGGGAAGAGACCCAGTACTTC
TRBJ2-3 | TRBV4-2 | . | . | CASSQAQRRSTDTQYF | TGTGCCAGCAGCCAAGCCCAGCGACGCAGCACAGATACGCAGTATTTT
TRBJ2-1 | TRBV14 | . | . | CASSQDRGVTEGEQFF | TGTGCCAGCAGCCAAGATCGCGGAGTCACCGAGGGTGAGCAGTTCTTC